This T cell receptor (beta chain) was identified in a study of blood T cell repertoires in COVID-19. Study information: Sites in the United States, Italy and Spain provided acute and convalescent COVID-19 samples.

The germline CDR1 and CDR2 sequences are MNHEY and SMNVEV (reference sequence). This CDR3 has 15 amino acids. With V trimmed by 6 bases and J by 10 bases, 12 bases remained unmatched. Libraries were prepared by immunoSEQ multiplex PCR; TCRdb keeps only in-frame clonotypes and omits some of them. Among more than 10,000 clones listed, roughly 80% were seen once. Sequencing was done on a sample of peripheral blood. The J gene is TRBJ1-4, the V gene TRBV27, with 9 bases matching TRBD1. This clonotype was obtained from a woman older than 75 with acute or convalescent COVID-19. The DNA of the CDR3 is TGTGCCAGCAGGAAGCCCGGGACAGGGTTAAGAAAACTGTTTTTT. It codes for CASRKPGTGLRKLFF.